The T cell receptor beta chain under discussion was sequenced for a study of vaccination and CD4 T cells after COVID-19. Sample treatment: approximately nine-day PBMC culture with coronavirus spike peptide pools or control peptides (ViraFEST assay). With the Oncomine TCR Beta short-read assay, DNA from cultured CD4+ T cells was sequenced. TCRdb used MiXCR to reprocess the PCR reads, holding one entry per CDR3 protein. Of thousands of distinct CDR3 sequences listed, 50% to 75% are singletons. Germline V lookup: CDR1 SGHTA, CDR2 FQGNSA. This CDR3 is 18 amino acids long. The V segment lost 2 bases and the J segment 8 bases; nucleotides outside the gene matches: 15. This clonotype was recorded a few times. No antigen is known for it.

The chain uses TRBV7-2 and TRBJ1-6; 7 bases match TRBD1. The TCR originated in a human donor who had recovered from COVID-19. Sequenced input: CD4+ T cells from blood, cultured in vitro. CDR3 sequence reads: CASSLLILAGGADSPLHF. The CDR3 nucleotides are TGTGCCAGCAGCTTATTAATTCTGGCAGGGGGTGCGGATTCACCCCTCCACTTT.